This TCR beta chain was recorded in a study of early T cells in non-severe SARS-CoV-2 infection. Study details: Sequenced material consisted of bulk RNA (from unsorted whole blood), and chains were unpaired.

Individual cDNA molecules received unique molecular identifiers during library preparation. TCRdb re-derived calls from the 5' RACE reads in MiXCR, one entry per CDR3 protein. The data hold some 80,000 distinct CDR3 sequences, with around an eighth observed a single time. CDR1 is GTSNPN, CDR2 SVGIG, per germline (reference sequence). V lost 2 bases to trimming and J lost 1 base, with 21 bases between them. This CDR3 region has 19 residues. Findings and caveats of the study: VDJdb matching skewed toward anti-spike CD8 responses, missing private and CD4 specificities.

On this clonotype itself: The antigen remains undetermined.

The sample consisted of whole blood. The clonotype was recovered from an adult who was a healthcare worker with PCR-confirmed SARS-CoV-2 infection or an uninfected control (not recorded which). V and J are TRBV30 and TRBJ1-6; D unclear. The CDR3 DNA reads TGTGCCTGGAGTAAATCGACGGTCCTCGGGAGTTCCTATAATTCACCCCTCCACTTT. Its protein is CAWSKSTVLGSSYNSPLHF.